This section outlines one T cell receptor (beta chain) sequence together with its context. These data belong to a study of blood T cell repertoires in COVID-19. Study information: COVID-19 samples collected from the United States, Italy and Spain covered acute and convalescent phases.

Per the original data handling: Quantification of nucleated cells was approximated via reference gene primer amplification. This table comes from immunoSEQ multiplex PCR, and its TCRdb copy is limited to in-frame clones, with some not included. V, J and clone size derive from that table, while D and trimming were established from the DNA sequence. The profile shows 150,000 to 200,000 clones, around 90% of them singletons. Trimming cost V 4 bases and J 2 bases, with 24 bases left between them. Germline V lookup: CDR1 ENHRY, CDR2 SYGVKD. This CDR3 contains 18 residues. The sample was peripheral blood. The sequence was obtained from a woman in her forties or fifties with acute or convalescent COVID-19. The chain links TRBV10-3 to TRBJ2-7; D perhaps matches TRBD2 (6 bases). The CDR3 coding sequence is TGTGCCATCAGTGGAGGCCGGGAGTCTTTGGGCAGTACCTACGAGCAGTACTTC. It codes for CAISGGRESLGSTYEQYF.